The sample holds many counts of the clone carrying this TCR beta chain. The sample belongs to a study of molecular identifiers for immune sequencing clone quantification. The V gene's germline CDR1 is MNHEY and CDR2 SVGEGT. The CDR3 runs 16 residues. V was shortened by 0 bases and J by 6 bases, with 16 bases between the two germline ends. One entry per CDR3 protein results from TCRdb running MiXCR on the PCR reads. The profile shows about 630,000 distinct CDR3 sequences, 25% of them singletons. The chain has TRBV6-2 or TRBV6-3 and TRBJ2-3; D remains ambiguous. This sequence originates from a human donor in good health. Some libraries in this study had Jurkat cell RNA spiked in. The sample consisted of naive CD8+ T cells from blood, with Jurkat cell RNA spiked in. The sample's subset: FACS-sorted CD8+CD4-CCR7+CD45RA+ naive T cells. Written as DNA, the CDR3 is TGTGCCAGCAGTTACTCGGTCATACCCCGCGAGGATACGCAGTATTTT. It specifies CASSYSVIPREDTQYF.